The rows below give T cell receptor beta chains drawn from one sample of a study of T cells in tumors after PD-1 blockade. Clones were read by immunoSEQ multiplex PCR, and TCRdb kept only the in-frame ones, dropping some. The sample includes 50,000 to 75,000 clones, roughly 70% of them seen just once. The sample consisted of PBMCs, taken after anti-PD-1 treatment. The receptors originated from a human donor with basal cell carcinoma. CDR3s include the opening cysteine and the closing phenylalanine or tryptophan. Each record gives: clone size, V gene, J gene, D gene, CDR3 protein, CDR3 DNA. A D gene is named only where the DNA matches it firmly. Clone size is stated in some rows and not others, as once, few, many or a class when expanded.

clone_size: .
v_call: TRBV6-6
j_call: TRBJ2-7
d_call: .
cdr3_aa: CASSYGNSYEQYF
cdr3_nt: TGTGCCAGCAGTTACGGCAACTCCTACGAGCAGTACTTC

clone_size: .
v_call: TRBV10-3
j_call: TRBJ1-4
d_call: TRBD1
cdr3_aa: CAIRKDRDEKLFF
cdr3_nt: TGTGCCATCAGGAAGGACAGGGATGAAAAACTGTTTTTT

clone_size: .
v_call: TRBV5-4
j_call: TRBJ1-1
d_call: .
cdr3_aa: CASSLVTAMTNTEAFF
cdr3_nt: TGTGCCAGCAGCTTGGTTACGGCCATGACTAACACTGAAGCTTTCTTT

clone_size: .
v_call: TRBV24-1
j_call: TRBJ2-1
d_call: TRBD2
cdr3_aa: CATSDSRLAGASNEQFF
cdr3_nt: TGTGCCACCAGTGATTCCCGACTAGCGGGGGCGTCCAATGAGCAGTTCTTC

clone_size: few
v_call: TRBV19
j_call: TRBJ2-1
d_call: TRBD2
cdr3_aa: CASTLRGGGPGEQFF
cdr3_nt: TGTGCCAGTACGCTGCGGGGCGGGGGGCCGGGTGAGCAGTTCTTC

clone_size: .
v_call: TRBV5-1
j_call: TRBJ2-5
d_call: TRBD2
cdr3_aa: CASSIGTSGVETQYF
cdr3_nt: TGCGCCAGCAGCATTGGGACTAGCGGGGTGGAGACCCAGTACTTC

clone_size: .
v_call: TRBV3-1/TRBV3-2
j_call: TRBJ1-1
d_call: TRBD1
cdr3_aa: CASSLQGGTEAFF
cdr3_nt: TGTGCCAGCAGCCTCCAGGGGGGGACTGAAGCTTTCTTT

clone_size: few
v_call: TRBV6-4
j_call: TRBJ2-1
d_call: .
cdr3_aa: CASSDSRGKGTINEQFF
cdr3_nt: TGTGCCAGCAGTGACTCCAGGGGTAAAGGAACAATCAATGAGCAGTTCTTC

clone_size: .
v_call: TRBV24-1
j_call: TRBJ1-2
d_call: .
cdr3_aa: CATSGGRNYGYTF
cdr3_nt: TGTGCCACCAGTGGCGGACGAAACTATGGCTACACCTTC

clone_size: .
v_call: TRBV6-1
j_call: TRBJ1-2
d_call: .
cdr3_aa: CASSEALRGLYGYTF
cdr3_nt: TGTGCCAGCAGTGAAGCGCTTCGTGGGCTCTATGGCTACACCTTC

clone_size: .
v_call: TRBV20-1
j_call: TRBJ1-1
d_call: .
cdr3_aa: CSASLAGNTEAFF
cdr3_nt: TGCAGTGCTAGTTTGGCAGGGAACACTGAAGCTTTCTTT

clone_size: .
v_call: TRBV7-2
j_call: TRBJ2-1
d_call: .
cdr3_aa: CASSQTILNEQFF
cdr3_nt: TGTGCCAGCAGCCAGACAATTTTAAATGAGCAGTTCTTC

clone_size: .
v_call: TRBV2
j_call: TRBJ1-2
d_call: .
cdr3_aa: CASWDGQSYGYTF
cdr3_nt: TGTGCCAGCTGGGACGGGCAGTCCTATGGCTACACCTTC

clone_size: .
v_call: TRBV18
j_call: TRBJ1-1
d_call: TRBD1
cdr3_aa: CASSPDRGAFF
cdr3_nt: TGTGCCAGCTCACCTGACAGGGGAGCTTTCTTT

clone_size: .
v_call: TRBV2
j_call: TRBJ2-7
d_call: TRBD1
cdr3_aa: CASSDGLGQGFDEQYF
cdr3_nt: TGTGCCAGCAGTGATGGTCTAGGACAGGGATTTGACGAGCAGTACTTC

clone_size: .
v_call: TRBV4-1
j_call: TRBJ1-1
d_call: TRBD1
cdr3_aa: CASSQGGTGARTEAFF
cdr3_nt: TGCGCCAGCAGCCAAGGAGGGACAGGGGCAAGGACTGAAGCTTTCTTT

clone_size: .
v_call: TRBV14
j_call: TRBJ2-7
d_call: TRBD2
cdr3_aa: CASSQVGGGHEQYF
cdr3_nt: TGTGCCAGCAGCCAAGTCGGGGGGGGACACGAGCAGTACTTC

clone_size: .
v_call: TRBV30
j_call: TRBJ1-2
d_call: .
cdr3_aa: CAWTSGRYNYGYTF
cdr3_nt: TGTGCCTGGACTTCGGGACGGTATAACTATGGCTACACCTTC

clone_size: .
v_call: TRBV18
j_call: TRBJ1-3
d_call: .
cdr3_aa: CASSPVTGTGNTIYF
cdr3_nt: TGTGCCAGCTCACCAGTTACAGGGACTGGAAACACCATATATTTT

clone_size: .
v_call: TRBV19
j_call: TRBJ1-6
d_call: TRBD1
cdr3_aa: CASSARRTGDNSPLHF
cdr3_nt: TGTGCCAGTAGTGCGAGAAGGACAGGGGATAATTCACCCCTCCACTTT

clone_size: .
v_call: TRBV2
j_call: TRBJ1-1
d_call: .
cdr3_aa: CASRVHRDGNTEAFF
cdr3_nt: TGTGCCAGCAGGGTACACAGGGATGGGAACACTGAAGCTTTCTTT

clone_size: .
v_call: TRBV30
j_call: TRBJ2-7
d_call: .
cdr3_aa: CAWGIDYEQYF
cdr3_nt: TGTGCCTGGGGGATAGACTACGAGCAGTACTTC

clone_size: .
v_call: TRBV7-6
j_call: TRBJ1-1
d_call: TRBD1
cdr3_aa: CASSPGQGMNTEAFF
cdr3_nt: TGTGCCAGCAGCCCCGGACAGGGAATGAACACTGAAGCTTTCTTT

clone_size: .
v_call: TRBV13
j_call: TRBJ2-7
d_call: .
cdr3_aa: CASSPHRLSYEQYF
cdr3_nt: TGTGCCAGCAGCCCCCACAGGCTCTCCTACGAGCAGTACTTC

clone_size: .
v_call: TRBV6-6
j_call: TRBJ1-2
d_call: TRBD1
cdr3_aa: CASSSTQGAQSGYTF
cdr3_nt: TGTGCCAGCAGTTCTACACAGGGGGCGCAAAGCGGCTACACCTTC

clone_size: .
v_call: TRBV5-1
j_call: TRBJ2-2
d_call: .
cdr3_aa: CASSLVTGRDTGELFF
cdr3_nt: TGCGCCAGCAGCTTGGTGACAGGCCGGGACACCGGGGAGCTGTTTTTT

clone_size: .
v_call: TRBV2
j_call: TRBJ1-6
d_call: .
cdr3_aa: CASRLSNSPLHF
cdr3_nt: TGTGCCAGCAGACTCAGTAATTCACCCCTCCACTTT

clone_size: .
v_call: TRBV30
j_call: TRBJ1-1
d_call: .
cdr3_aa: CAWSGGQNTEAFF
cdr3_nt: TGTGCCTGGAGTGGAGGACAGAACACTGAAGCTTTCTTT

clone_size: few
v_call: TRBV30
j_call: TRBJ1-2
d_call: TRBD1
cdr3_aa: CAWSEQGDYGYTF
cdr3_nt: TGTGCCTGGAGTGAACAGGGGGACTATGGCTACACCTTC

clone_size: few
v_call: TRBV9
j_call: TRBJ2-7
d_call: TRBD1
cdr3_aa: CASSEGQVDEQYF
cdr3_nt: TGTGCCAGCAGCGAAGGACAGGTCGACGAGCAGTACTTC

clone_size: .
v_call: TRBV9
j_call: TRBJ1-3
d_call: .
cdr3_aa: CASSTDGLGNTIYF
cdr3_nt: TGTGCCAGCAGCACCGACGGGCTAGGAAACACCATATATTTT

clone_size: .
v_call: TRBV2
j_call: TRBJ2-2
d_call: TRBD2
cdr3_aa: CASSSLAGGQNTGELFF
cdr3_nt: TGTGCCAGCAGTTCCCTAGCGGGGGGGCAAAACACCGGGGAGCTGTTTTTT

clone_size: .
v_call: TRBV5-4
j_call: TRBJ2-5
d_call: TRBD1
cdr3_aa: CASSLPGQGQETQYF
cdr3_nt: TGTGCCAGCAGCCTACCGGGACAGGGACAAGAGACCCAGTACTTC

clone_size: .
v_call: TRBV19
j_call: TRBJ2-3
d_call: .
cdr3_aa: CASSRADTQYF
cdr3_nt: TGTGCCAGTTCTCGGGCGGATACGCAGTATTTT

clone_size: .
v_call: TRBV6-1
j_call: TRBJ1-5
d_call: TRBD1
cdr3_aa: CASSEGQGHQPQHF
cdr3_nt: TGTGCCAGCAGTGAGGGACAGGGGCATCAGCCCCAGCATTTT

clone_size: .
v_call: TRBV12-3/TRBV12-4
j_call: TRBJ2-2
d_call: .
cdr3_aa: CASNSGETGELFF
cdr3_nt: TGTGCCAGCAACAGCGGCGAAACCGGGGAGCTGTTTTTT

clone_size: .
v_call: TRBV6-2/TRBV6-3
j_call: TRBJ1-2
d_call: .
cdr3_aa: CASSGDLYGYTF
cdr3_nt: TGTGCCAGCAGTGGGGACCTCTATGGCTACACCTTC

clone_size: .
v_call: TRBV7-8
j_call: TRBJ2-3
d_call: TRBD2
cdr3_aa: CASVSGGLGTSTDTQYF
cdr3_nt: TGTGCCTCCGTTAGCGGGGGGCTTGGAACTAGCACAGATACGCAGTATTTT

clone_size: once
v_call: TRBV6-6
j_call: TRBJ2-2
d_call: .
cdr3_aa: CASSSRRGNTGELFF
cdr3_nt: TGTGCCAGCAGTTCCCGGCGGGGCAACACCGGGGAGCTGTTTTTT

clone_size: .
v_call: TRBV29-1
j_call: TRBJ1-1
d_call: .
cdr3_aa: CSIVQEANTEAFF
cdr3_nt: TGCAGCATCGTACAGGAGGCGAACACTGAAGCTTTCTTT

clone_size: .
v_call: TRBV4-1
j_call: TRBJ2-7
d_call: TRBD1
cdr3_aa: CASSRTGTGSYEQYF
cdr3_nt: TGCGCCAGCAGTCGAACCGGGACAGGGTCGTACGAGCAGTACTTC

clone_size: .
v_call: TRBV18
j_call: TRBJ2-5
d_call: TRBD2
cdr3_aa: CASSGLAGEAETQYF
cdr3_nt: TGTGCCAGCTCAGGCTTAGCGGGGGAAGCGGAGACCCAGTACTTC

clone_size: few
v_call: TRBV19
j_call: TRBJ2-5
d_call: .
cdr3_aa: CASSIGGASALQETQYF
cdr3_nt: TGTGCCAGTAGTATAGGGGGCGCTAGCGCGCTACAAGAGACCCAGTACTTC

clone_size: .
v_call: TRBV27
j_call: TRBJ2-5
d_call: TRBD2
cdr3_aa: CASSSLAGGPKTQYF
cdr3_nt: TGTGCCAGCAGTTCGCTAGCGGGGGGGCCGAAGACCCAGTACTTC

clone_size: .
v_call: TRBV19
j_call: TRBJ2-2
d_call: .
cdr3_aa: CASSIERGGTGELFF
cdr3_nt: TGTGCCAGTAGTATCGAACGGGGTGGCACCGGGGAGCTGTTTTTT

clone_size: .
v_call: TRBV5-4
j_call: TRBJ2-3
d_call: TRBD2
cdr3_aa: CASSYPGLEEADTQYF
cdr3_nt: TGTGCCAGCAGTTACCCTGGACTAGAGGAGGCAGATACGCAGTATTTT